This passage covers 21 T cell receptor beta chains from one sample sequenced in a study of T cells in Graves' hyperthyroidism and ophthalmopathy. RNA transcripts gave rise to amplified TCR beta CDR3 regions. A first-round RT-PCR of the TCR CDR3 used the HTBI primer set. TCRdb called the multiplex PCR reads again in MiXCR, with one record for every CDR3 protein. This table holds 92,000 or so distinct CDR3 sequences, around 50% found once. Material for sequencing was blood. Source of these receptors: a woman between 40 and 50 years old with Graves' hyperthyroidism.

Remarks on this clonotype: One end of the junction is discordant with germline, which a read error may explain. This rearrangement joins TRBV7-9 to TRBJ2-7; D tentatively fits TRBD1 or TRBD2 (5 bases each). Germline CDR1 and CDR2: SEHNR and FQNEAQ (reference sequence). The CDR3 has 16 amino acids. Written as DNA, the CDR3 is TGTGCCGGCAGCCAACCGGGACCTCCGAGCTCCTACGAGCAGTACTTC. Its translation: CAGSQPGPPSSYEQYF.

In this sample, this clonotype turned up many times. The chain couples TRBV5-1 to TRBJ2-7; 9 bases are shared with TRBD1. Germline V lookup: CDR1 SGHRS, CDR2 YFSETQ. V lost 4 bases and J lost 8; bases outside the gene matches: 13. The CDR3 loop spans 15 amino acids. For the CDR3, the DNA is TGCGCCAGCAGCCCTGCCGGGGGACAGGGTGGGAAGCAGTACTTC. This translates into CASSPAGGQGGKQYF.

Ten or more counts support this clonotype. An end of the junction differs from the germline gene, which may be a read error. The chain is built from TRBV2 and TRBJ2-7; 7 positions match TRBD1. The CDR3 totals 11 residues. Looked up from germline, CDR1 is SNHLY and CDR2 is FYNNEI. For the CDR3, the DNA is TGTGCCAGCAGTGTGGACAGGCCAACCTTCTTC. Translated, it gives CASSVDRPTFF.

This clonotype was recorded only once. CDR3 bases: TGTGCCTGGACCCGAGCGGGCTACACCTTC. It encodes CAWTRAGYTF. The chain carries TRBV30 and TRBJ1-2; no definite D call. Germline CDR1 GTSNPN, CDR2 SVGIG (reference sequence). The CDR3 spans 10 residues. Trimming took off 4 bases at V and 8 bases at J, with 8 bases between the two ends.

At least ten counts were recorded for this clonotype. The gene calls are TRBV7-6 and TRBJ2-7; possible D gene TRBD2, 5 bases. The V end lost 9 bases, the J end lost 5 bases, and 14 bases lay between the germline ends. This CDR3 has 12 amino acids. The germline CDR1 and CDR2 sequences are SGHVS and FNYEAQ. In nucleotides, the CDR3 is TGTGCCAGTCGAGGCGCGGGTAACGAGCAGTACTTC. Translation gives CASRGAGNEQYF.

This clonotype occurred many times. J is TRBJ2-7 and V is TRBV20-1, with D maybe TRBD2 (5 bases). The germline V gene encodes CDR1 DFQATT and CDR2 SNEGSKA (reference sequence). V was pared by 1 base and J by 2 bases, with 9 bases between. CDR3 size: 13 residues. CDR3 bases: TGCAGTGCTAGAGGGTGGAGGACCTACGAGCAGTACTTC. It yields the protein CSARGWRTYEQYF.

The rearrangement links TRBV29-1 to TRBJ1-2; 8 bases are shared with TRBD1. V was clipped by 8 bases and J by 1 base; unmatched bases: 6. Germline V gives CDR1 SQVTM, CDR2 ANQGSEA. This CDR3 has 13 amino acids. In DNA form, the CDR3 reads TGCAGCTCGGGACAGGTGTATAACTATGGCTACACCTTC. Protein product: CSSGQVYNYGYTF.

V usage is TRBV7-9 and J usage is TRBJ1-1; weak D call: TRBD1 (6 bases). Germline V gene sequence: CDR1 SEHNR, CDR2 FQNEAQ (reference sequence). V was shortened by 4 bases and J by 3 bases, with 15 bases between the two germline ends. This CDR3 has 15 amino acids. The CDR3: CASSSAGEWHTEAFF. CDR3 bases: TGTGCCAGCAGCTCTGCAGGGGAATGGCACACTGAAGCTTTCTTT.

This clonotype showed up many times. This chain links TRBV7-2 with TRBJ2-3; perhaps TRBD2 as D (5 bases). CDR1 is SGHTA and CDR2 is FQGNSA in the germline V gene. This CDR3 spans 15 amino acids. V lost 1 base and J lost 1, with 9 bases in between. The CDR3 DNA sequence: TGTGCCAGCAGCTTAGTGCGGGTGGGCACAGATACGCAGTATTTT. It codes for CASSLVRVGTDTQYF.

V and J are TRBV20-1 and TRBJ1-4, with 7 bases aligning to TRBD1. V dropped 3 bases and J dropped 5; count of bases not matched to a gene: 6. The CDR3 loop spans 14 amino acids. Germline V CDR1 and CDR2: DFQATT, SNEGSKA (reference sequence). The CDR3 DNA follows: TGCAGTGCTAGTTCCGGGACAGAGAATGAAAAACTGTTTTTT. Protein sequence: CSASSGTENEKLFF.

This clonotype was seen repeatedly, ten times or more. J is TRBJ2-7 and V is TRBV15, with TRBD2 matching over 10 bases. CDR1 LNHNV and CDR2 YYDKDF come from the germline V gene (reference sequence). With V trimmed by 5 bases and J by 0 bases, 7 bases remained unmatched. CDR3 length equals 16 residues. CDR3 DNA: TGTGCCACCAGCTCAGGGACTAGCGATGTCTCCTACGAGCAGTACTTC. Translation: CATSSGTSDVSYEQYF.

The chain employs TRBV2 and TRBJ1-4; the match to TRBD1 covers 10 bases. V gave up 6 bases and J gave up 6 bases; unmatched junction bases: 7. Germline CDR1 reads SNHLY; CDR2 reads FYNNEI. This CDR3 is 15 amino acids long. For the CDR3, the DNA is TGTGCCAGCAGCCCTCCGGGACAGGGGTATGAAAAACTGTTTTTT. Amino acids: CASSPPGQGYEKLFF.

In its sample, this clonotype was seen many times. This chain connects TRBV27 to TRBJ2-2; 7 bases map to TRBD1. Per germline, CDR1 MNHEY and CDR2 SMNVEV (reference sequence). The CDR3 totals 15 residues. V shed 9 bases, J shed 6 bases, and the junction held 13 bases outside the gene matches. The CDR3 region is CASLRKTGWAGELFF. The CDR3 region has the DNA TGTGCCAGTCTTAGGAAGACAGGGTGGGCCGGGGAGCTGTTTTTT.

Points on this clonotype: In this CDR3 the conserved last residue, phenylalanine or tryptophan, is missing, so a read error is likely. This sequence joins TRBV15 and TRBJ2-5, with 8 bases matching TRBD2. There are 18 residues in the CDR3. V shed 5 bases and J 6 bases; nucleotides not matched to a gene: 20. Germline V gives CDR1 LNHNV, CDR2 YYDKDF (reference sequence). CDR3 region: CATSARSGGEGFEKTQYL. The CDR3 DNA reads as TGTGCCACCAGCGCCCGGTCGGGGGGGGAGGGGTTTGAGAAGACCCAGTACTTA.

This clonotype is labeled as large. This rearrangement joins TRBV15 to TRBJ2-7; no clear D gene. Germline CDR1 is LNHNV and CDR2 is YYDKDF (reference sequence). Trimming shortened V by 0 bases and J by 3 bases, and 6 bases separated the two germline ends. The CDR3 contains 13 residues. CDR3 nucleotides: TGTGCCACCAGCAGAGAAACAGACTACGAGCAGTACTTC. Residues: CATSRETDYEQYF.

This clonotype was observed at least ten times. Mismatch with germline at one junction end may stem from a read error. The genes are TRBV10-3 and TRBJ2-7, with 8 bases lining up with TRBD2. CDR3 size: 15 residues. CDR1 and CDR2 (germline): ENHRY, SYGVKD. The DNA of the CDR3 is TGTGCCACCAGTGGAGGTAGCGGGGCCTCCTACGAGCAGTACTTC. This encodes CATSGGSGASYEQYF.

This clonotype was recorded many times. The chain has TRBV7-9 and TRBJ2-2; D gene uncertain. The germline V gene encodes CDR1 SEHNR and CDR2 FQNEAQ (reference sequence). This CDR3 is built from 15 residues. V shed 6 bases and J shed 2 bases, with 13 bases lying between them. The CDR3 DNA reads as TGTGCCAGCAGGAAGCTGGGCGGAAACACCGGGGAGCTGTTTTTT. Translation gives CASRKLGGNTGELFF. Full variable domain (remainder filled in from reference TRBV7-9 and TRBJ2-2): DTGVSQNPRHKITKRGQNVTFRCDPISEHNRLYWYRQTLGQGPEFLTYFQNEAQLEKSRLLSDRFSAERPKGSFSTLEIQRTEQGDSAMYLCASRKLGGNTGELFFGEGSRLTVL.

The CDR3 sequence is CSASPSGTGYQPQHF. CDR3 nucleotides: TGCAGTGCTTCGCCCTCCGGGACAGGGTATCAGCCCCAGCATTTT. The chain combines TRBV20-1 with TRBJ1-5; TRBD1 matches 9 bases. Germline values: CDR1 DFQATT, CDR2 SNEGSKA (reference sequence). The CDR3 contains 15 residues. Losses at the gene ends were 5 bases for V and 5 bases for J; bases not matched to a gene: 10.

V gene TRBV28 combines with J gene TRBJ1-2; TRBD1 is a possible D gene (6 bases). This CDR3 contains 18 residues. Germline CDR1 is MDHEN and CDR2 is SYDVKM. The V end lost 6 bases, the J end lost 9 bases, and 32 bases lay between the germline ends. The CDR3 here is CASRSISDRGGPAGSYTF. CDR3 DNA: TGTGCCAGCAGATCGATATCCGACCGGGGGGGGCCAGCGGGGAGCTACACCTTC.

The V and J genes are TRBV2 and TRBJ2-2; tentatively, D is TRBD1 or TRBD2 (6 bases each). V shed 7 bases and J shed 5 bases, with 17 bases lying between them. Per the germline V gene, CDR1 is SNHLY and CDR2 is FYNNEI. CDR3 length: 15 amino acids. This CDR3 is CASIGAGEETGELFF. CDR3 bases: TGTGCCAGCATTGGGGCAGGGGAGGAAACCGGGGAGCTGTTTTTT.

This clonotype appeared many times. This sequence joins TRBV2 and TRBJ1-4; D not resolved. CDR1 is SNHLY and CDR2 is FYNNEI in the germline V gene. The CDR3 has 15 amino acids. V was trimmed by 6 bases and J by 5 bases, leaving 16 bases between them. CDR3 bases: TGTGCCAGCAGCCCAACCCCATCCCGGAATGAAAAACTGTTTTTT. Protein sequence: CASSPTPSRNEKLFF. The full variable domain, in which reference TRBV2 and TRBJ1-4 provide the parts outside the CDR3, is EPEVTQTPSHQVTQMGQEVILRCVPISNHLYFYWYRQILGQKVEFLVSFYNNEISEKSEIFDDQFSVERPDGSNFTLKIRSTKLEDSAMYFCASSPTPSRNEKLFFGSGTQLSVL.